This note documents a single T cell receptor (beta chain) sequence. Its antigen specificity is not known. Base quality data are lacking; no much larger clone is found one base away. The germline V gene encodes CDR1 SGHDT and CDR2 YYEEEE. Including cysteine and phenylalanine, the CDR3 has 13 amino acids. Of all the DNA, just the CDR3 is kept, 39 bases in frame from base 1. Trimming takes 0 bases from V and 6 bases from J, and the germline ends sit 10 bases apart. The data are from a study of T cell changes during pregnancy in multiple sclerosis (dated by TCRdb to 2018 to 2020). General notes on the study: In women with multiple sclerosis, the researchers looked at how the T cell repertoire shifted as pregnancy progressed.

The library was made by the immunoSEQ multiplex PCR assay. Imported from immuneACCESS, the table was reduced by TCRdb to in-frame sequences with V and J called. These copies leave out some clones; in studies compared against another copy, an unresolved V gene accounts for under half, and the cause of the remainder is not known. The sample records approximately 30,000 clones, around nine tenths of which are singletons. The ten largest clones represent roughly 8% of the sample. Here the chain combines TRBV5-6 and TRBJ2-7; perhaps TRBD1 is the D gene, with 6 bases matching. The TCR originated in a female donor with multiple sclerosis, enrolled in a pregnancy study. The source was CD8+ T cells from peripheral blood mononuclear cells, collected in the second trimester of pregnancy. The DNA sequence is as follows: TGTGCCAGCAGCTTGGGGGGGCTAAGCGAGCAGTACTTC. This is translated as CASSLGGLSEQYF.